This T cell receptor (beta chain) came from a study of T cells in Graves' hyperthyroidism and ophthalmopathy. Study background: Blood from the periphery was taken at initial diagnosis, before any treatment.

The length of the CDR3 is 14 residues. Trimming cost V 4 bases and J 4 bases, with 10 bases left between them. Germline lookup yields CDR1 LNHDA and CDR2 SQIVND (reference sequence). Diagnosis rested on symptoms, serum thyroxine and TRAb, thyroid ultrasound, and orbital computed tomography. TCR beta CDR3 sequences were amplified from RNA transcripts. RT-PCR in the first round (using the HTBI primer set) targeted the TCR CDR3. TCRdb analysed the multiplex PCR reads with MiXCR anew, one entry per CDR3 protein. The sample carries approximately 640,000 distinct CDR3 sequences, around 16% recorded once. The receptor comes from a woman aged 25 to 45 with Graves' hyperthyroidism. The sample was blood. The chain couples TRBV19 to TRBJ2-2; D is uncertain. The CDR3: CASSNGGGTGELFF. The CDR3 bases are TGTGCCAGTAGTAACGGCGGCGGCACCGGGGAGCTGTTTTTT.